This T cell receptor (beta chain) was sequenced for a study of tumor and adjacent non-tumor tissue in lung cancer. TCRbeta libraries were built with three rounds of nested PCR, modified from ARM-PCR. TCRdb re-called the multiplex PCR reads through MiXCR, storing one row per CDR3 protein. The data hold roughly 150,000 distinct CDR3 sequences, with approximately 70% observed a single time. RNA was extracted from bulk tissue without any cell sorting. The CDR3 contains 14 residues. Germline V CDR1 and CDR2: DFQATT, SNEGSKA (reference sequence). The V end lost 3 bases, the J end lost 0 bases, and 11 bases lay between the germline ends. This clonotype was seen a handful of times.

This TCR was sampled from a man between 60 and 75 years old with small cell lung cancer. The J gene is TRBJ1-1, the V gene TRBV20-1; D not certain. The source material was lung tumor tissue. The CDR3 sequence: CSASQSAMNTEAFF. The CDR3 DNA follows: TGCAGTGCTAGTCAAAGTGCAATGAACACTGAAGCTTTCTTT.